This T cell receptor beta chain was identified during a study of blood T cell repertoires in COVID-19. Per the original data handling: For nucleated cells, counts were estimated from reference gene primer amplification. TCRdb keeps only in-frame clones here, not all; method: immunoSEQ multiplex PCR. V and J calls and clone size are those listed in that table; D and trimming were worked out from the DNA. In the table there are 200,000 to 250,000 clones, about nine tenths of which are singletons. Germline loops: CDR1 SGHDT, CDR2 YYEEEE. The V gene end was trimmed by 0 bases and the J gene end by 10 bases; junction bases not matched to a gene: 10. This CDR3 spans 15 amino acids.

The specimen was peripheral blood. The J gene is TRBJ1-1, the V gene TRBV5-6, with 9 nucleotides matching TRBD1. The clonotype comes from a man aged 25 to 45 with COVID-19, enrolled during active disease. CDR3 amino acids: CASSLGDRASIGAFF. The CDR3 DNA sequence: TGTGCCAGCAGCTTGGGGGACAGGGCATCAATCGGAGCTTTCTTT. Together with reference TRBV5-6 and TRBJ1-1, the CDR3 gives the full variable domain: DAGVTQSPTHLIKTRGQQVTLRCSPKSGHDTVSWYQQALGQGPQFIFQYYEEEERQRGNFPDRFSGHQFPNYSSELNVNALLLGDSALYLCASSLGDRASIGAFFGQGTRLTVV.